This is a list of T cell receptor beta chains from one sample in a study of blood T cells in healthy people across ages. Each CDR3 protein gets one entry after TCRdb re-called the 5' RACE reads with MiXCR. This table has about 1.4 million distinct CDR3 sequences, approximately 59% appearing once. What was sequenced was blood. The receptors were sampled from a man aged 18 to 30 in good health. Each CDR3 is given with its conserved first and last residue. The order of the fields is clone size, J gene, V gene, D gene, CDR3 DNA, CDR3 protein. A D gene is named only where the DNA matches it firmly. Clone size appears in some rows only: once, few, many, or a class for an expanded clone.

size: .
J: TRBJ2-7
V: TRBV20-1
D: TRBD1
DNA: TGCAGTGCTAGAGATAATGGATTAGGGACAGGGCCTATCGAGCAGTACTTC
CDR3: CSARDNGLGTGPIEQYF

size: .
J: TRBJ2-3
V: TRBV29-1
D: .
DNA: TGCAGCGCCCACCCAGGAGATACGCAGTATTTT
CDR3: CSAHPGDTQYF

size: .
J: TRBJ2-1
V: TRBV29-1
D: .
DNA: TGCAGCGTTGAAGATCTTCGGGGGTACGATGAGCAGTTCTTC
CDR3: CSVEDLRGYDEQFF

size: few
J: TRBJ1-2
V: TRBV7-2
D: .
DNA: TGTGCCAGCAGCTTAGCGAGCCAGGGTAGTGGCTACACCTTC
CDR3: CASSLASQGSGYTF

size: .
J: TRBJ2-3
V: TRBV5-4
D: TRBD2
DNA: TGTGCCAGCAGCTTGGCCCTGGGGCGGGAGAGGTATTTT
CDR3: CASSLALGRERYF

size: .
J: TRBJ2-1
V: TRBV28
D: TRBD2
DNA: TGTGCCAGCAGTTGGGGACTAGGCAGTTACAATGAGCAGTTCTTC
CDR3: CASSWGLGSYNEQFF

size: few
J: TRBJ2-5
V: TRBV13
D: .
DNA: TGTGCCAGCAGCCTCCTAGCCTCTGGGAAAGAGACCCAGTACTTC
CDR3: CASSLLASGKETQYF

size: many
J: TRBJ2-7
V: TRBV3-1
D: .
DNA: TGCGCCAGCAGCCAAGATACCGGATCCTACGAGCAGTACTTC
CDR3: CASSQDTGSYEQYF

size: few
J: TRBJ2-7
V: TRBV7-2
D: .
DNA: TGTGCCAGCAGCTTAGAGGGCGGGCTAAGCTCCTACGAGCAGTACTTC
CDR3: CASSLEGGLSSYEQYF

size: .
J: TRBJ2-7
V: TRBV24-1
D: TRBD1
DNA: TGTGCCACCTGTGATGGGGGACAGGGGTACGAGCAGTACTTC
CDR3: CATCDGGQGYEQYF

size: .
J: TRBJ2-7
V: TRBV5-1
D: .
DNA: TGCGCCAGCCTACCCACGTGGAGCTCCTACAATGAGCAGTACTTC
CDR3: CASLPTWSSYNEQYF

size: .
J: TRBJ2-7
V: TRBV20-1
D: .
DNA: TGCAGTGCTAGAGCTGGAGGTTCCTACGAGCAGTACTTC
CDR3: CSARAGGSYEQYF

size: .
J: TRBJ2-5
V: TRBV6-2/TRBV6-3
D: .
DNA: TGTGCCAGCAGTTACTCCCGGGCCGAAGAGACCCAGTACTTC
CDR3: CASSYSRAEETQYF

size: few
J: TRBJ1-2
V: TRBV7-6
D: TRBD1
DNA: TGTGCCAGCAGCTTATTGGAAGAACAGGGGAGCGACTATGGCTACACCTTC
CDR3: CASSLLEEQGSDYGYTF

size: once
J: TRBJ2-1
V: TRBV12-3/TRBV12-4
D: TRBD2
DNA: TGTGCCAGCAGTCCAAAACTAGCGGGAGGAGGGTACAATGAGCAGTTCTTC
CDR3: CASSPKLAGGGYNEQFF

size: .
J: TRBJ1-1
V: TRBV5-1
D: .
DNA: TGCGCCAGCAGCGCCCGGGAGATGAACACTGAAGCTTTCTTT
CDR3: CASSAREMNTEAFF

size: .
J: TRBJ2-7
V: TRBV12-3/TRBV12-4
D: .
DNA: TGTGCCAGCACGATCGGGGCCTACGAGCAGTACTTC
CDR3: CASTIGAYEQYF

size: .
J: TRBJ2-1
V: TRBV24-1
D: .
DNA: TGTGCCACCAGTGACGAAGGCATCAATGAGCAGTTCTTC
CDR3: CATSDEGINEQFF

size: .
J: TRBJ1-2
V: TRBV27
D: .
DNA: TGTGCCAGCAGTAAACCACCCTATGGCTACACCTTC
CDR3: CASSKPPYGYTF

size: .
J: TRBJ1-6
V: TRBV20-1
D: .
DNA: TGCAGTGTGAGGGCCCTTGCGAATTCACCCCTCCACTTT
CDR3: CSVRALANSPLHF

size: few
J: TRBJ2-1
V: TRBV4-1
D: TRBD2
DNA: TGCGCCAGCAGCCAAGAAGCGGGAGGGCCAGGTGAGCAGTTCTTC
CDR3: CASSQEAGGPGEQFF

size: .
J: TRBJ2-1
V: TRBV6-5
D: TRBD2
DNA: TGTGCCAGCAGTTACGATGGACTAGCGGGTGCCTATAATGAGCAGTTCTTC
CDR3: CASSYDGLAGAYNEQFF

size: .
J: TRBJ2-3
V: TRBV7-6
D: TRBD2
DNA: TGTGCCAGCAGCTCCTGGACTAGCGGCGGCACAGATACGCAGTATTTT
CDR3: CASSSWTSGGTDTQYF

size: .
J: TRBJ1-1
V: TRBV7-2
D: .
DNA: TGTGCCAGCAGCTCACCCGCCGGGAACACTGAAGCTTTCTTT
CDR3: CASSSPAGNTEAFF

size: few
J: TRBJ2-3
V: TRBV4-2
D: .
DNA: TGTGCCAGCAGCCAAGATGGGGAAAGGGTGACAGATACGCAGTATTTT
CDR3: CASSQDGERVTDTQYF

size: few
J: TRBJ1-4
V: TRBV4-1
D: TRBD1
DNA: TGCGCCAGCAGGTTGACAGGGGGAGGTGAAAAACTGTTTTTT
CDR3: CASRLTGGGEKLFF

size: .
J: TRBJ2-7
V: TRBV7-6
D: .
DNA: TGTGCCAGCAGCTTAGAGATGGATCACTACGAGCAGTACTTC
CDR3: CASSLEMDHYEQYF

size: .
J: TRBJ2-7
V: TRBV4-1
D: .
DNA: TGCGCCAGCAGCCAAGTGGGAGCAGGGCAGTACGAGCAGTACTTC
CDR3: CASSQVGAGQYEQYF

size: .
J: TRBJ2-7
V: TRBV27
D: TRBD2
DNA: TGTGCCAGCAGTTCACACGGACTAGCGGGAGTGACATCCCCCTACGAGCAGTACTTC
CDR3: CASSSHGLAGVTSPYEQYF

size: .
J: TRBJ2-7
V: TRBV7-9
D: .
DNA: TGTGCCAGCAGCTTCGGCTCCGGGACATCTACCTACGAGCAGTACTTC
CDR3: CASSFGSGTSTYEQYF

size: .
J: TRBJ2-1
V: TRBV7-9
D: TRBD2
DNA: TGTGCCAGCAGCTCCTTAGCGGGATATGCCTACAATGAGCAGTTCTTC
CDR3: CASSSLAGYAYNEQFF

size: few
J: TRBJ1-5
V: TRBV12-3/TRBV12-4
D: .
DNA: TGTGCCAGCAGCCCCGGACAAACTTCCCTCTCTCCCCAGCATTTT
CDR3: CASSPGQTSLSPQHF

size: few
J: TRBJ1-1
V: TRBV20-1
D: .
DNA: TGCAGTGCTCGGGGAGGGCTTAACACTGAAGCTTTCTTT
CDR3: CSARGGLNTEAFF

size: .
J: TRBJ2-2
V: TRBV25-1
D: .
DNA: TGTGCCAGCAGTGAATACTGGCGGTCGAACACCGGGGAGCTGTTTTTT
CDR3: CASSEYWRSNTGELFF

size: .
J: TRBJ2-5
V: TRBV28
D: .
DNA: TGTGCCATCCTATCGTACGGGACTGGAGTAGAGACCCAGTACTTC
CDR3: CAILSYGTGVETQYF

size: .
J: TRBJ2-5
V: TRBV27
D: .
DNA: TGTGCCAGCAGTCTTTTAGGGGCAGGGCCTGGGGAGACCCAGTACTTC
CDR3: CASSLLGAGPGETQYF

size: few
J: TRBJ2-5
V: TRBV25-1
D: .
DNA: TGTGCCAGCGGGGACCGTCTGGAGACCCAGTACTTC
CDR3: CASGDRLETQYF

size: once
J: TRBJ2-5
V: TRBV10-3
D: TRBD2
DNA: TGTGCCGTCCTAGCGGGGGCCCAAGAGACCCAGTACTTC
CDR3: CAVLAGAQETQYF

size: .
J: TRBJ2-7
V: TRBV20-1
D: TRBD1
DNA: TGCAGTGCGACCCCCGGGGACAGGAACTACGAGCAGTACTTC
CDR3: CSATPGDRNYEQYF

size: few
J: TRBJ1-4
V: TRBV6-1
D: .
DNA: TGTGCCAGCAGGAGTGGGAGGGAAAAACTGTTTTTT
CDR3: CASRSGREKLFF

size: .
J: TRBJ2-7
V: TRBV7-9
D: .
DNA: TGTGCCAGCAGCTTAGGCGGTGGCTTAGCCTACGAGCAGTACTTC
CDR3: CASSLGGGLAYEQYF

size: .
J: TRBJ2-5
V: TRBV7-2
D: TRBD1
DNA: TGTGCCAGCAGCTTCAACCGGGACAGTTCACCCAAAGAGACCCAGTACTTC
CDR3: CASSFNRDSSPKETQYF

size: few
J: TRBJ1-2
V: TRBV5-1
D: .
DNA: TGCGCCAGCAGCTTGGAGGACTCAAACTATGGCTACACCTTC
CDR3: CASSLEDSNYGYTF

size: .
J: TRBJ2-1
V: TRBV2
D: TRBD2
DNA: TGTGCCAGCAGTGAAGCTATATGGGACTACCAAGAAAACAATGAGCAGTTCTTC
CDR3: CASSEAIWDYQENNEQFF

size: once
J: TRBJ2-7
V: TRBV6-1
D: .
DNA: TGTGCCAGCAGGGGCCATGGACTAGGGGGATACGAGCAGTACTTC
CDR3: CASRGHGLGGYEQYF

size: .
J: TRBJ1-5
V: TRBV18
D: .
DNA: TGTGCCAGCTCACAGGGGCTCCATCAGCCCCAGCATTTT
CDR3: CASSQGLHQPQHF

size: once
J: TRBJ1-2
V: TRBV6-2/TRBV6-3
D: .
DNA: TGTGCCAGCGTGGGCGGACAGAAGGCTGGCTACACCTTC
CDR3: CASVGGQKAGYTF

size: .
J: TRBJ2-1
V: TRBV20-1
D: TRBD2
DNA: TGCAGTGCTAGGGTCCATCCCGGGACTAGCGGGAGTTCCCCTAGCAATGAGCAGTTCTTC
CDR3: CSARVHPGTSGSSPSNEQFF

size: .
J: TRBJ2-7
V: TRBV7-2
D: .
DNA: TGTGCCAGCAGCGTCCGGTCGGGCGGCGAGCAGTACTTC
CDR3: CASSVRSGGEQYF

size: .
J: TRBJ2-3
V: TRBV18
D: TRBD2
DNA: TGTGCCAGCTCACAAACTAGCGGGGACGCAGATACGCAGTATTTT
CDR3: CASSQTSGDADTQYF

size: .
J: TRBJ2-1
V: TRBV4-1
D: TRBD2
DNA: TGCGCCAGCAGCCCAGCGGGAGGGGGGAAAACTGAGCAGTTCTTC
CDR3: CASSPAGGGKTEQFF

size: .
J: TRBJ1-2
V: TRBV11-2
D: .
DNA: TGTGCCGGCAGCTTAGGGCCAACAGGATATGGCTACACCTTC
CDR3: CAGSLGPTGYGYTF

size: few
J: TRBJ2-7
V: TRBV2
D: .
DNA: TGTGCCAGCAGTGCGGGAGATGAGCAGTACTTC
CDR3: CASSAGDEQYF